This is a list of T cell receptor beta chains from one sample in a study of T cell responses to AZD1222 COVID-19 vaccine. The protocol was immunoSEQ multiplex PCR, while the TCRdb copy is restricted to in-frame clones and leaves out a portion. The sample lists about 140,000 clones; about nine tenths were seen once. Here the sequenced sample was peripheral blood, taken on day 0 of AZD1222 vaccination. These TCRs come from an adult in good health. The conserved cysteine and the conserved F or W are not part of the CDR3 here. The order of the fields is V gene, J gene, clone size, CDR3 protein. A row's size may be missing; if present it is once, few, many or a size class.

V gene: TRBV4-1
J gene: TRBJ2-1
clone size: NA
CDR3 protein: ASSPGLAGGAEQF

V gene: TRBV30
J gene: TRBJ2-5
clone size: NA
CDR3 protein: AWCRDIDAEGETQY

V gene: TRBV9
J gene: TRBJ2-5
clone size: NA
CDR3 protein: ASSYRDGDQETQY

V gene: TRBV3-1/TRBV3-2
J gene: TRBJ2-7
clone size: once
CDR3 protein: ASSHGADLPYEQY

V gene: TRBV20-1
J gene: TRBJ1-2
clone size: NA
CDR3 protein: SAKFEAGYT

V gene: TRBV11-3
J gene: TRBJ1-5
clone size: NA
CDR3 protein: ASSLGLRQPQH

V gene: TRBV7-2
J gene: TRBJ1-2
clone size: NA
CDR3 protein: ASSAGTGGNYGYT

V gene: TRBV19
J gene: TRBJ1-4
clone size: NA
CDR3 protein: ASSMGQGYNEKLF

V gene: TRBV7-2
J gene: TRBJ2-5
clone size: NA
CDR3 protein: ASSLRTSGGVETQY

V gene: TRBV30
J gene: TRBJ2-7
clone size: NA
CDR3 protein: AWNPGTSSYEQY

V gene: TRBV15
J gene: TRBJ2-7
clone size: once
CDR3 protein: ATSKKGSSYEQY

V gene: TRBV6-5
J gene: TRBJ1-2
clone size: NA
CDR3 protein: ASSSGVLYYGYT

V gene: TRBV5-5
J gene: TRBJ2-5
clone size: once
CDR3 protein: ASSSLLIAAPY

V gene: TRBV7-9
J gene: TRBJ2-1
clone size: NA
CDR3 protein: ASSMTSSAASYNEQF

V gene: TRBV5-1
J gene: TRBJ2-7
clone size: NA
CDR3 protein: ASSLEGSGRYEQY

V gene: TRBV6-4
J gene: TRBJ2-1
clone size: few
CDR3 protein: ASSDGASAHEQF

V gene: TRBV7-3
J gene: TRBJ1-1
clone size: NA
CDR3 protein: ASSFGGNTEAF

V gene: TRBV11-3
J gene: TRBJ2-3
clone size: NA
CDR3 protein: ATSPGLAGDADTQY

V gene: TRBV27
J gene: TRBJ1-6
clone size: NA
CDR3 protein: ASSDRGQDSPLH

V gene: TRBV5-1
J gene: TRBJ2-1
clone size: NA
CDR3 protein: ASSAGAREQF

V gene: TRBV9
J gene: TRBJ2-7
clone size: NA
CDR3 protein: ASSVARGLGEQY

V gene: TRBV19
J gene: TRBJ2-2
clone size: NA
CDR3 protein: ASSLQGKHTGELF

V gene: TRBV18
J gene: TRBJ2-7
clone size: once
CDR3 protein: ASSPPGTSGRYLEQY

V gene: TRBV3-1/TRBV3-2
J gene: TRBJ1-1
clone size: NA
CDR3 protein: ASSLLNTEAF

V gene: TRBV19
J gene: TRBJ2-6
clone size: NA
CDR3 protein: ASASLAGPSGANVLT

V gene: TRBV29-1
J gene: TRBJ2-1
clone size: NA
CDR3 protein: SVGNRGNEQF

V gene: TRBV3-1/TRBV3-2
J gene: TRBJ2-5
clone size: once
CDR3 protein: ASSQGTGTQETQY

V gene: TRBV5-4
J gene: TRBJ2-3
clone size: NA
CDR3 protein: ASSLGAGVGTDTQY

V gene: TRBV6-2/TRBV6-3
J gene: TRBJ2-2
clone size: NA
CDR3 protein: ASSFTENTGELF

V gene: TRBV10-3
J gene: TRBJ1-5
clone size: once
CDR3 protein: AISESGQGNQPQH

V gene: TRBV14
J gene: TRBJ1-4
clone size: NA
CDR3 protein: ASSRQGREKLF

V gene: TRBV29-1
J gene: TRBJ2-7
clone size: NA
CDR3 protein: SVEDPQVSSYEQY

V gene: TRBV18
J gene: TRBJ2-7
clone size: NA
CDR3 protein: ASSPYAGAPYEQY

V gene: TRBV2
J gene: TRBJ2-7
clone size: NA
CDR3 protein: ASSVDGVYEQY

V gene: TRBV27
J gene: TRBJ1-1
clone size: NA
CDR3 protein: ASINPTGTEAF

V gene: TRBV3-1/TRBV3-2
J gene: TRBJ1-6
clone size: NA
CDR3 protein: ASSSRDWGSPLH

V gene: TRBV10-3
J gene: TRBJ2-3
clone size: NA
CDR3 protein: AISDRLAGTTDTQY

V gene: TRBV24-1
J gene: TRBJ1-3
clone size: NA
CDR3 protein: ATSDSDISLPGNTIY

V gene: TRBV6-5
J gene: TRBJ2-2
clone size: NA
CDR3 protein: ASSRGGGELF

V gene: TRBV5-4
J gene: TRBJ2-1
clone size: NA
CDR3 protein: ASSSGTTNEQF

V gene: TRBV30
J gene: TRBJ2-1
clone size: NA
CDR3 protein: AWSGGLAGDSGVYNEQF

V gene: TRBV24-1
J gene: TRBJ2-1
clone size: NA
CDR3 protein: ATSRGGKRYNEQF

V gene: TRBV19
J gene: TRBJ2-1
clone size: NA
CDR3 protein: ASTPGHFNEQF

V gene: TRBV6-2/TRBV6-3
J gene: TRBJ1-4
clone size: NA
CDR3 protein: ASSRSGMVSEKLF

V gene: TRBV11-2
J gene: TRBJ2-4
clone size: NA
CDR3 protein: ASSPRTPIPLAKNIQY

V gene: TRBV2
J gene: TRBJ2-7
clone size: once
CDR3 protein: ASSLIAGGPTSYEQY

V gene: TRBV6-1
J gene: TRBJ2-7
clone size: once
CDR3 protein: ASSDFGGYEQY

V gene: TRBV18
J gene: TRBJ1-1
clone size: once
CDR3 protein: ASSATTGTVNTEAF

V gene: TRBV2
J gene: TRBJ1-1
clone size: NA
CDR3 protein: ASSEIALNTEAF

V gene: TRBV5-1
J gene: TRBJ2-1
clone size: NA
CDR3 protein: ASSLDGLGLFSYNEQF

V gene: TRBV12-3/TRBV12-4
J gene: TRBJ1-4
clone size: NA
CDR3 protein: ASIGSGSQLF

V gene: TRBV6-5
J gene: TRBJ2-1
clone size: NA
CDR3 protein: ASSYTAGGSYNEQF

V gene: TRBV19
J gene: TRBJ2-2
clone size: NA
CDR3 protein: ASSSQGGANTGELF

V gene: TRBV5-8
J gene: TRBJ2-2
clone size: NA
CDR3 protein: ASPPRVDTGELF

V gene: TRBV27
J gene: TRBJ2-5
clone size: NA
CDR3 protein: ASSPRRGQETQY

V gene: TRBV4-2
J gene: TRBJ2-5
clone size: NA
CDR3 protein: ASSQVGAGGETQY

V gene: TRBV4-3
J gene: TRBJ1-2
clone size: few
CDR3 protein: ASSQGVAALGRGYT

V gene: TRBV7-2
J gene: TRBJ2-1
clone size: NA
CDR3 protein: ASSLEGGASYNEQF

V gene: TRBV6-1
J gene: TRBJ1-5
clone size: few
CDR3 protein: ASSEAPGQGEQPQH